This entry lists 30 T cell receptor beta chains sequenced from one sample in a study of graft-versus-host responses after intestinal transplantation. Method: immunoSEQ multiplex PCR; TCRdb's copy keeps in-frame clones and lacks some. This table holds about 120,000 clones, roughly 95% found once. Antigens for these TCRs are unknown. This material consisted of unstimulated CD8+ T cells sorted from spleen or lymph node cells, taken before intestinal transplant. Receptor source: a human donor who received an intestinal transplant.

CDR3 region: CASSTSSGSYEQYF. CDR3 sequence (DNA): TGTGCCAGCAGTACCTCTAGCGGGAGCTACGAGCAGTACTTC. This chain links TRBV27 with TRBJ2-5; TRBD2 agrees at 10 bases. The DNA end lines up better with TRBJ2-7; the J call may be wrong. The CDR3 totals 14 residues. CDR1 is MNHEY and CDR2 is SMNVEV in the germline V gene (reference sequence).

V and J are TRBV15 and TRBJ1-3; maybe TRBD1 (5 bases). Trimming took off 2 bases at V and 0 bases at J, with 17 bases between the two ends. In germline, CDR1 is LNHNV, CDR2 YYDKDF (reference sequence). This CDR3 comprises 18 residues. The CDR3, as DNA: TGTGCCACCAGCAGATTCCCCCCGACAGACTCCTCTGGAAACACCATATATTTT. The encoded protein is CATSRFPPTDSSGNTIYF.

The V gene is TRBV29-1, the J gene TRBJ1-3; possibly TRBD1 for D (5 bases). In germline, CDR1 is SQVTM, CDR2 ANQGSEA. The CDR3 extends over 12 amino acids. The V end lost 6 bases, the J end lost 0 bases, and 6 bases lay between the germline ends. In DNA, the CDR3 is TGCAGCGTACAGGTCTCTGGAAACACCATATATTTT. Amino acid sequence: CSVQVSGNTIYF.

The sample holds one count of this clone. The chain links TRBV10-3 to TRBJ2-5; weak D call: TRBD1 (6 bases). Germline V CDR1 and CDR2: ENHRY, SYGVKD. The CDR3 has 13 amino acids. Trimming removed 7 bases from V and 3 bases from J, with 12 bases in between. The chain's CDR3 is CAITQGKEETQYF. Here the CDR3 DNA reads TGTGCCATCACACAGGGAAAAGAAGAGACCCAGTACTTC.

J is TRBJ2-2 and V is TRBV15, with D possibly being TRBD1 or TRBD2 (6 bases each). This CDR3 has 16 residues. Germline CDR1 LNHNV, CDR2 YYDKDF (reference sequence). The ends were cut back, 0 bases at V and 6 bases at J, with 14 bases in the middle. CDR3 protein: CATSRDGGPRSGELFF. The CDR3 DNA reads as TGTGCCACCAGCAGAGATGGGGGGCCGAGATCCGGGGAGCTGTTTTTT.

V is TRBV9 and J is TRBJ2-5, with 10 bases identical to TRBD2. V was pared by 4 bases and J by 4 bases, with 10 bases of the junction left unmatched. Per the germline V gene, CDR1 is SGDLS and CDR2 is YYNGEE. The CDR3 loop spans 16 amino acids. In DNA, the CDR3 is TGTGCCAGCAGCTCGCCAGCGGGAGGGCCATCAGAGACCCAGTACTTC. The encoded protein is CASSSPAGGPSETQYF.

This clone was observed a single time. This chain uses TRBV6-1 with TRBJ2-1; 11 bases map to TRBD1. J lost 6 bases, V lost 1 base, and 8 bases had no gene match. CDR3 length: 17 residues. Germline V lookup: CDR1 MNHNS, CDR2 SASEGT. CDR3 protein: CASSEGWDRGLLNEQFF. The DNA of the CDR3 is TGTGCCAGCAGTGAAGGTTGGGACAGGGGGTTACTCAATGAGCAGTTCTTC.

V gene TRBV27 combines with J gene TRBJ1-5, with D unresolved. V was clipped by 4 bases and J by 4 bases, with 5 bases between them. The CDR3 covers 12 residues. Germline loops: CDR1 MNHEY, CDR2 SMNVEV (reference sequence). This CDR3 reads CASSSTNQPQHF. The DNA of the CDR3 is TGTGCCAGCAGTTCCACAAATCAGCCCCAGCATTTT.

In DNA form, the CDR3 reads TGCGCCAGCAGCCAAGATGAGGGGGCGAACACTGAAGCTTTCTTT. It is translated as CASSQDEGANTEAFF. The chain employs TRBV4-3 and TRBJ1-1, with 7 bases lining up with TRBD1. The germline V gene has CDR1 LGHNA and CDR2 YSLEER. The CDR3 has 15 amino acids. With 0 bases clipped from V and 1 base from J, the junction kept 2 bases outside the gene matches.

The gene calls are TRBV6-1 and TRBJ2-7; 8 nucleotides line up with TRBD2. With 5 bases clipped from V and 4 bases from J, the junction kept 10 bases outside the gene matches. Germline V gene sequence: CDR1 MNHNS, CDR2 SASEGT. This CDR3 has 15 residues. CDR3 nucleotide sequence: TGTGCCAGCAGTTGGCCCCGAGCGGGAGAATACGAGCAGTACTTC. It yields the protein CASSWPRAGEYEQYF.

The V and J genes are TRBV28 and TRBJ2-7; unclear D gene. The V end was cut by 5 bases, the J end by 3 bases, with 8 bases between. CDR1 and CDR2 from the germline V gene are MDHEN and SYDVKM. The CDR3 length is 12 residues. The CDR3: CASSPSGYEQYF. CDR3 DNA sequence: TGTGCCAGCAGTCCCAGTGGCTACGAGCAGTACTTC.

Of note for this clone: The junction does not match germline at one end; this may be a read error. The V and J genes are TRBV4-3 and TRBJ2-7; no definite D call. This CDR3 comprises 15 residues. CDR1 LGHNA and CDR2 YSLEER come from the germline V gene. CDR3 coding DNA: TGCGCCAGCAGCCCCGTTATTAGTAGCTCCCACGAGCAGTACTTC. Residues: CASSPVISSSHEQYF.

This clone was seen once. At one boundary the junction diverges from the germline segment, which might be a read error. The gene calls are TRBV7-7 and TRBJ2-7; 11 nucleotides agree with TRBD1. This CDR3 is 15 amino acids long. CDR1 and CDR2 (germline): SSHAT, FNYEAQ (reference sequence). CDR3 sequence (DNA): TGTGCTAGCAGCTCCGGACAGGGGGCGAGGTACGAGCAGTACTTC. Protein sequence: CASSSGQGARYEQYF.

A word on this clone: Within the sample, other DNA sequences also encode this same CDR3. This sequence joins TRBV27 and TRBJ1-1; D gene ambiguous. Between the trimmed V and J ends, which lost 1 base and 0 bases, there was a span of 9 bases. Germline assignment: CDR1 MNHEY and CDR2 SMNVEV (reference sequence). CDR3 length: 15 residues. CDR3: CASSLLAKLNTEAFF. As DNA, the CDR3 is TGTGCCAGCAGTTTATTGGCCAAATTGAACACTGAAGCTTTCTTT.

The chain carries TRBV4-1 and TRBJ2-1; D is unclear. V lost 1 base and J 10 bases, leaving 11 bases between the germline ends. The germline V gene has CDR1 MGHRA and CDR2 YSYEKL. The CDR3 runs to 13 residues. The CDR3 DNA follows: TGCGCCAGCAGCCAAGCGGGTCGGGCCGAGCAGTTCTTC. Protein product: CASSQAGRAEQFF.

The chain is built from TRBV7-6 and TRBJ2-7, with D perhaps TRBD2 (6 bases). Looked up from germline, CDR1 is SGHVS and CDR2 is FNYEAQ. Trimming left V 0 bases short and J 3 bases short, with 18 bases between. The CDR3 spans 17 residues. The CDR3 region has the DNA TGTGCCAGCAGCTTAGCGCCCTTTGGGGGAGGATACTACGAGCAGTACTTC. Protein product: CASSLAPFGGGYYEQYF.

The genes are TRBV29-1 and TRBJ1-4; TRBD1 matches 10 bases. Trimming took 4 bases from V and 8 from J; bases not matched to a gene: 10. In germline, CDR1 is SQVTM, CDR2 ANQGSEA. The CDR3 runs 15 residues. This chain's CDR3 is CSVGPTGGDLEKLFF. The CDR3 DNA reads as TGCAGCGTTGGGCCGACAGGGGGCGATCTAGAAAAACTGTTTTTT.

This clone was counted a single time. The chain uses TRBV30 and TRBJ1-1, with D possibly TRBD1 on 6 matching bases. Germline V gene sequence: CDR1 GTSNPN, CDR2 SVGIG (reference sequence). The V and J ends lost 2 bases and 7 bases respectively, with 17 bases between them. The CDR3 sequence is 14 residues long. CDR3 DNA sequence: TGTGCCTGGAGTCACTTGGCGGGGGCGGGTGAAGCTTTCTTT. Its protein product is CAWSHLAGAGEAFF.

The V gene is TRBV6-5, the J gene TRBJ2-7, with 7 bases lining up with TRBD1. Per the germline V gene, CDR1 is MNHEY and CDR2 is SVGAGI. This CDR3 spans 15 amino acids. After removal of 8 bases from V and 2 bases from J, the junction contained 12 bases not matched to a gene. The CDR3 loop reads CASRTGASEAYEQYF. The CDR3, as DNA: TGTGCCAGCCGCACAGGGGCATCGGAGGCCTACGAGCAGTACTTC.

This chain links TRBV13 with TRBJ2-7; D unresolved. The CDR3 consists of 15 residues. The germline CDR1 and CDR2 sequences are PRHDT and FYEKMQ (reference sequence). The V gene lost 7 bases and the J gene lost 4 bases, with 20 bases spanning the gap. DNA for the CDR3: TGTGCCAGCACCTTCACTCCCTTCGCCTCTTACGAGCAGTACTTC. Its protein is CASTFTPFASYEQYF.

V usage is TRBV15 and J usage is TRBJ2-7, with D tentatively TRBD2 (6 bases). Germline V gene sequence: CDR1 LNHNV, CDR2 YYDKDF (reference sequence). The CDR3 loop spans 16 amino acids. Trimming stripped 1 base from V and 1 base from J, with 14 bases between. CDR3 DNA: TGTGCCACCAGCAGAGTCCCACTAGCAAATTCCTACGAGCAGTACTTC. This translates into CATSRVPLANSYEQYF. The whole variable domain, remainder taken from reference TRBV15 and TRBJ2-7, is DAMVIQNPRYQVTQFGKPVTLSCSQTLNHNVMYWYQQKSSQAPKLLFHYYDKDFNNEADTPDNFQSRRPNTSFCFLDIRSPGLGDTAMYLCATSRVPLANSYEQYFGPGTRLTVT.

Turning to this clone: This same CDR3 is encoded by further DNA sequences in the sample. The chain couples TRBV19 to TRBJ2-7; tentatively, D is TRBD2 (6 bases). Deletions cut 3 bases from V and 6 bases from J, with 15 bases between. In germline, CDR1 is LNHDA, CDR2 SQIVND (reference sequence). The CDR3 loop spans 14 amino acids. The CDR3 here is CASSISPGAGEQYF. In DNA form, the CDR3 reads TGTGCCAGTAGTATTTCTCCGGGAGCGGGCGAGCAGTACTTC.

This chain uses TRBV11-1 with TRBJ2-7; TRBD1 agrees at 8 bases. After removal of 5 bases from V and 6 bases from J, the junction contained 18 bases not matched to a gene. This CDR3 contains 17 residues. Germline lookup yields CDR1 SGHAT and CDR2 FQDESV (reference sequence). In DNA, the CDR3 is TGTGCCAGCAGCCTCCGCCGTATGCGGACAGGGAGCCCCGAGCAGTACTTC. Translated, it gives CASSLRRMRTGSPEQYF.

V gene TRBV2 combines with J gene TRBJ2-7; possibly TRBD2 for D (5 bases). The CDR3 totals 13 residues. V was pared by 4 bases and J by 7 bases, with 14 bases between. From germline, CDR1 is SNHLY and CDR2 FYNNEI. The chain's CDR3 is CASSGGLVVEQYF. The CDR3 DNA sequence: TGTGCCAGCAGTGGCGGGTTGGTGGTTGAGCAGTACTTC. Full variable domain (outside the CDR3, taken from reference TRBV2 and TRBJ2-7): EPEVTQTPSHQVTQMGQEVILRCVPISNHLYFYWYRQILGQKVEFLVSFYNNEISEKSEIFDDQFSVERPDGSNFTLKIRSTKLEDSAMYFCASSGGLVVEQYFGPGTRLTVT.

V gene TRBV9 combines with J gene TRBJ2-7, with D possibly matching TRBD2 (5 bases). The CDR3 covers 15 residues. The germline gives CDR1 SGDLS, CDR2 YYNGEE. The ends were cut back, 0 bases at V and 5 bases at J, with 15 bases in the middle. The CDR3 nucleotides read TGTGCCAGCAGCGTAGAAGGTAGCGCCCTAGACGAGCAGTACTTC. Protein product: CASSVEGSALDEQYF.

The chain recombines TRBV13 with TRBJ2-7; D is possibly TRBD2 (7 bases). V was clipped by 5 bases and J by 4 bases, with 18 bases between them. The CDR3 sequence is 15 residues long. Per germline, CDR1 PRHDT and CDR2 FYEKMQ (reference sequence). The CDR3 loop is CASSPGGGATYEQYF. Written as DNA, the CDR3 is TGTGCCAGCAGCCCCGGAGGGGGGGCGACTTACGAGCAGTACTTC.

V is TRBV7-2 and J is TRBJ2-3; D remains ambiguous. CDR1 SGHTA and CDR2 FQGNSA come from the germline V gene. This CDR3 spans 12 amino acids. Trimming left V 3 bases short and J 6 bases short, with 7 bases between. The CDR3 is CASSFIGDTQYF. The CDR3 DNA reads as TGTGCCAGCAGCTTTATAGGGGATACGCAGTATTTT.

V usage is TRBV4-2 and J usage is TRBJ2-1, with 7 nucleotides matching TRBD2. CDR1 is LGHNA, CDR2 YNFKEQ, per germline. V gave up 4 bases and J gave up 6 bases; unmatched junction bases: 9. The length of the CDR3 is 15 residues. CDR3 loop: CASSPQGGSGNEQFF. The CDR3, as DNA: TGTGCCAGCAGCCCTCAGGGAGGGAGCGGCAATGAGCAGTTCTTC.

The gene calls are TRBV11-1 and TRBJ2-1; D unresolved. Trimming cost V 2 bases and J 10 bases, with 6 bases left between them. This CDR3 spans 11 amino acids. The germline V gene encodes CDR1 SGHAT and CDR2 FQDESV (reference sequence). CDR3 residues: CASSLTREQFF. CDR3 bases: TGTGCCAGCAGCTTAACGAGGGAGCAGTTCTTC.

The V gene is TRBV5-4, the J gene TRBJ1-1; a possible D gene is TRBD1 (5 bases). Germline loops: CDR1 SGHNT, CDR2 YYREEE (reference sequence). This CDR3 region has 14 residues. V lost 4 bases and J lost 0, with 10 bases in between. The CDR3 nucleotides are TGTGCCAGCAGCCAGGACATTATGAACACTGAAGCTTTCTTT. Protein product: CASSQDIMNTEAFF.